This TCR beta chain was captured in a study of shared clonotypes between healthy human individuals. Study-level points and caveats: When compared with the clonotypes that were shared by all four sorted-subset donors, the non-shared clonotypes turned out to have lower generation probabilities.

As to this clone: Antigen unknown.

Per germline, CDR1 SNHLY and CDR2 FYNNEI. The CDR3 is 13 residues long. Trimming stripped 6 bases from V and 0 bases from J, with 8 bases between. As processed by the authors: ImmunoSEQ output lacked quality scores and full-length reads, limiting matched filtering. TCRdb keeps only in-frame clones here, not all; method: immunoSEQ multiplex PCR. The V and J calls and clone size are taken from that table; D and trimming were inferred from the DNA. The sample gives roughly 2.1 million clones, under 95% of which show up once; around 1.7% is in the top ten. Selected positively for CCR7 and CD45RO-negative, naive CD8 cells excluded terminally differentiated effector memory CD45RA+ cells.

Sequencing used naive CD8+ T cells from PBMCs. The rearrangement links TRBV2 to TRBJ1-1, with D possibly being TRBD1 (6 bases). This sequence originates from a man aged 18 to 30 in good health. Some clones in this sample may be carry-over from other donors' samples. The CDR3 here is CASRDRMNTEAFF. The CDR3 DNA follows: TGTGCCAGCAGGGACAGAATGAACACTGAAGCTTTCTTT.